A selection of T cell receptor beta chains follows, all from one sample in a study of T cell changes during pregnancy in multiple sclerosis. Measured with immunoSEQ multiplex PCR; TCRdb has only the in-frame clones, and not every one. Here the sample spans roughly 84,000 clones, roughly 95% being singletons. The specimen was peripheral blood, collected in the third trimester of pregnancy. The receptors here all came from a female donor in good health, enrolled as a control in a pregnancy study. The conserved cysteine and the conserved F or W are not part of the CDR3 here. The order of the fields is clone size, V gene, J gene, CDR3 protein. Clone sizes are given selectively: once, few, many, or a class where the clone is expanded.

size: .
V: TRBV2
J: TRBJ2-7
CDR3: ASSGGRAYEQY

size: .
V: TRBV28
J: TRBJ2-1
CDR3: ASSRLAPLGEQF

size: .
V: TRBV18
J: TRBJ1-4
CDR3: ASSPLGLGREKLF

size: .
V: TRBV7-2
J: TRBJ1-5
CDR3: ASSLVSGQPQH

size: .
V: TRBV27
J: TRBJ1-5
CDR3: ASSAQGLQGPQH

size: .
V: TRBV11-2
J: TRBJ2-3
CDR3: ASSPITSGTQY

size: .
V: TRBV4-1
J: TRBJ2-7
CDR3: ASSLRQSYEQY

size: .
V: TRBV19
J: TRBJ2-7
CDR3: ASSGLLRGEQY

size: .
V: TRBV28
J: TRBJ1-2
CDR3: ASSSPEARYGYT

size: .
V: TRBV5-4
J: TRBJ1-3
CDR3: ARGVDRAGTSGNTIY

size: .
V: TRBV7-6
J: TRBJ2-7
CDR3: ASSPGVSYEQY

size: .
V: TRBV5-1
J: TRBJ2-3
CDR3: ASSTGGRDTQY

size: .
V: TRBV6-6
J: TRBJ1-4
CDR3: ASRPREPTNEKLF

size: once
V: TRBV5-1
J: TRBJ2-1
CDR3: ASSLEEYNEQF

size: .
V: TRBV5-1
J: TRBJ2-6
CDR3: ASSSSPGGSGANVLT

size: .
V: TRBV25-1
J: TRBJ2-6
CDR3: ASSATGPGANVLT

size: .
V: TRBV5-1
J: TRBJ1-4
CDR3: ASSSDRGLPNEKLF

size: few
V: TRBV18
J: TRBJ2-7
CDR3: ASSPPLRLAGVNHLYEQY

size: .
V: TRBV6-1
J: TRBJ2-1
CDR3: ASSEAGQGSDEQF

size: .
V: TRBV6-1
J: TRBJ1-4
CDR3: ASSITGATNEKLF

size: .
V: TRBV13
J: TRBJ2-3
CDR3: ASSSRDSYTDTQY

size: .
V: TRBV6-4
J: TRBJ2-1
CDR3: ASSAGGFSYNEQF

size: .
V: TRBV5-1
J: TRBJ2-5
CDR3: ASSLGVGLAGLNQETQY

size: .
V: TRBV7-6
J: TRBJ2-7
CDR3: ASSFLGSRTYEQY

size: .
V: TRBV6-5
J: TRBJ1-4
CDR3: ASRGTGANEKLF

size: .
V: TRBV5-4
J: TRBJ1-1
CDR3: ASSSFTGNTEAF

size: once
V: TRBV27
J: TRBJ2-5
CDR3: ASSPASTHWTGRGLETQY

size: .
V: TRBV2
J: TRBJ2-2
CDR3: ASSASGSGTGELF